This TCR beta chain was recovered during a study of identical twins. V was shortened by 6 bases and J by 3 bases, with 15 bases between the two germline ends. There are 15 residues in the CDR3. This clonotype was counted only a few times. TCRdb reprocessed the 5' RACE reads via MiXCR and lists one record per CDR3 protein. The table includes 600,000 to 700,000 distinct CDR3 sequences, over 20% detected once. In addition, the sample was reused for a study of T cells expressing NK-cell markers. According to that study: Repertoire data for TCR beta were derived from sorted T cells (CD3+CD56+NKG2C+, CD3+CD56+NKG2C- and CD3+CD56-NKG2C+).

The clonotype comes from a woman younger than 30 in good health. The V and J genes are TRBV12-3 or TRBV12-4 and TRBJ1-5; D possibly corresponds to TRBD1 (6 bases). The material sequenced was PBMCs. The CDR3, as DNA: TGTGCCAGCAGACCAGGACAGTTAGACAATCAGCCCCAGCATTTT. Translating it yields CASRPGQLDNQPQHF.